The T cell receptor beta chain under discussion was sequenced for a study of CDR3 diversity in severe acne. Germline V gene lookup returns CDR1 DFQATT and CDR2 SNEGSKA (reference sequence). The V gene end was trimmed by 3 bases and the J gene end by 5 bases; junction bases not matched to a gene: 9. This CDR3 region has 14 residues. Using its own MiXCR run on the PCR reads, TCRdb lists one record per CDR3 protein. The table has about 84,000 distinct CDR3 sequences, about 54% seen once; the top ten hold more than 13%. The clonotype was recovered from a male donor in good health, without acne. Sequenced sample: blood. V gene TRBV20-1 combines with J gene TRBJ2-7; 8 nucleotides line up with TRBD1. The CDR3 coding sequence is TGCAGTGCTAGCACAGGGGGACTTAGGGACGAGCAGTACTTC. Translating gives CSASTGGLRDEQYF.